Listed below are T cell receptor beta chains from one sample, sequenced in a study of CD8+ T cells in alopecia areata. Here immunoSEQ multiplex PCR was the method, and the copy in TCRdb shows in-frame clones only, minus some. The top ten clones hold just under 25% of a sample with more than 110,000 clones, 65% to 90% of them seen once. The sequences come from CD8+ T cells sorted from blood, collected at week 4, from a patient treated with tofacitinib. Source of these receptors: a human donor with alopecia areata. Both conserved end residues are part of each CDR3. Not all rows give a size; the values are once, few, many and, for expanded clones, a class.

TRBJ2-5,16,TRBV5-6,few,CASSALPGAGQETQYF
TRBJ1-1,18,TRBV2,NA,CASSGRGEKVGMNTEAFF
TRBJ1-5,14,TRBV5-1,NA,CASSEWTGDQPQHF
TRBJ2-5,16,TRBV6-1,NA,CASSDTGDRGRETQYF
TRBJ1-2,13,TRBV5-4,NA,CASSLQGDYGYTF
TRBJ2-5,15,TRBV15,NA,CATSRDAKGGETQYF
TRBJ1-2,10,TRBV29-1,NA,CSVVHSSYTF
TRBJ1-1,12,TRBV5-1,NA,CASSLEGTEAFF
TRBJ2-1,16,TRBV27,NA,CASSLTSGGLYNEQFF
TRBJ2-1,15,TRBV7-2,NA,CASSLSGSSYNEQFF
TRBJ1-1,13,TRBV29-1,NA,CSVVTGGGTEAFF
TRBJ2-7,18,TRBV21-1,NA,CASSKKSKGGRLNYEQYF
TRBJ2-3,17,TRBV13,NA,CASSDSLQLAGSYTQYF
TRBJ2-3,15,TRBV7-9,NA,CASSFTRGGTDTQYF
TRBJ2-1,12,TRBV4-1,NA,CASSPPYNEQFF
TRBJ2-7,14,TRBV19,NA,CASSSGLAGYQQYF
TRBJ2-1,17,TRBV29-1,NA,CSVEGYRDGRSYNEQFF
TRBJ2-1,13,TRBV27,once,CASSMGFYNEQFF
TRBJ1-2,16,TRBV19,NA,CASSTYGTGGIDGYTF
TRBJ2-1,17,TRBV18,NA,CASSPPGGTESLNEQFF
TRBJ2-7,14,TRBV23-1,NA,CASSPSDRVDEQYF
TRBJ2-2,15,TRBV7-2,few,CASSPRTDLTGELFF